This T cell receptor (beta chain) was retrieved from a study of cytomegalovirus exposure and HLA in healthy donors. The PCR contained 60 Vbeta and 13 Jbeta primers. Produced via immunoSEQ multiplex PCR; TCRdb's table is partial and in-frame only. This repertoire shows roughly 180,000 clones, about 84% found once; its top ten account for 4.5% to 5.5%. The CDR3 has 16 residues. V lost 4 bases to trimming and J lost 4 bases; unmatched junction nucleotides: 3. Germline CDR1 MDHEN, CDR2 SYDVKM. The sample holds one count of this clone. The donors were healthy bone marrow donors. The TCR sequence derives from a man aged 18-30 years in good health and CMV-seronegative. The sequenced sample was PBMCs. The chain links TRBV28 to TRBJ2-3, with TRBD2 matching 15 bases. CDR3 coding DNA: TGTGCCAGCAGTTCAGGGACTAGCGGGAGGTCAGATACGCAGTATTTT. This sequence encodes CASSSGTSGRSDTQYF.